This entry lists 24 T cell receptor beta chains sequenced from one sample in a study of cytomegalovirus exposure and HLA in healthy donors. Using immunoSEQ multiplex PCR, the repertoire was profiled, and TCRdb retains in-frame clones only, with some absent. The top ten hold about 22% of the sample, which has over 150,000 clones, roughly 90% seen once. Sequencing was done on a sample of PBMCs. These receptors were taken from a young man in good health and CMV-seropositive.

The chain uses TRBV7-9 and TRBJ2-1, with 8 bases aligning to TRBD2. The CDR3 loop spans 14 amino acids. Germline-derived CDR1 and CDR2 are SEHNR and FQNEAQ (reference sequence). With 8 bases clipped from V and 3 bases from J, the junction kept 6 bases outside the gene matches. CDR3 coding DNA: TGTGCCAGCCCCACTAGCGGCGACTACAATGAGCAGTTCTTC. It encodes CASPTSGDYNEQFF. The full variable domain, with the rest looked up from reference TRBV7-9 and TRBJ2-1, is DTGVSQNPRHKITKRGQNVTFRCDPISEHNRLYWYRQTLGQGPEFLTYFQNEAQLEKSRLLSDRFSAERPKGSFSTLEIQRTEQGDSAMYLCASPTSGDYNEQFFGPGTRLTVL.

J is TRBJ2-1 and V is TRBV6-6, with 7 bases fitting TRBD2. The CDR3 runs to 16 residues. Per germline, CDR1 MNHNY and CDR2 SVGAGI (reference sequence). The V segment lost 2 bases and the J segment 4 bases; nucleotides outside the gene matches: 8. CDR3 DNA sequence: TGTGCCAGCAGTTACGGTGGTAGCGGGCGGTACAATGAGCAGTTCTTC. This translates into CASSYGGSGRYNEQFF.

The rearrangement joins TRBV7-3 to TRBJ2-1, with a weak D call TRBD2 (5 bases). V was clipped by 5 bases and J by 5 bases, with 16 bases between them. The length of the CDR3 is 15 residues. Germline lookup yields CDR1 SGHTA and CDR2 FQGTGA. The CDR3 region is CASSPSGSGDNEQFF. CDR3 DNA: TGTGCCAGCAGCCCCTCGGGGAGCGGAGACAATGAGCAGTTCTTC. The full variable domain, its missing parts supplied by reference TRBV7-3 and TRBJ2-1, is GAGVSQTPSNKVTEKGKYVELRCDPISGHTALYWYRQSLGQGPEFLIYFQGTGAADDSGLPNDRFFAVRPEGSVSTLKIQRTERGDSAVYLCASSPSGSGDNEQFFGPGTRLTVL.

This chain links TRBV7-6 with TRBJ2-7, with a possible D match to TRBD1 (6 bases). The CDR3 runs to 15 residues. Germline values: CDR1 SGHVS, CDR2 FNYEAQ. V was pared by 0 bases and J by 2 bases, with 11 bases between. The CDR3 DNA follows: TGTGCCAGCAGCTTAGCACAGGGATCCGCCTACGAGCAGTACTTC. Amino acid sequence: CASSLAQGSAYEQYF. The full variable domain, with the rest looked up from reference TRBV7-6 and TRBJ2-7, is GAGVSQSPRYKVTKRGQDVALRCDPISGHVSLYWYRQALGQGPEFLTYFNYEAQQDKSGLPNDRFSAERPEGSISTLTIQRTEQRDSAMYRCASSLAQGSAYEQYFGPGTRLTVT.

This clone was counted once. This sequence joins TRBV6-1 and TRBJ2-7, with 9 bases lining up with TRBD2. Germline CDR1 reads MNHNS; CDR2 reads SASEGT. The CDR3 loop spans 15 amino acids. V was pared by 1 base and J by 6 bases, with 7 bases of the junction left unmatched. CDR3 nucleotides: TGTGCCAGCAGTGAAGGTGGCGGGAGGGCGGGCGAGCAGTACTTC. Its protein is CASSEGGGRAGEQYF.

The chain couples TRBV28 to TRBJ1-2, with D hard to call. CDR3 length: 13 amino acids. The germline V gene has CDR1 MDHEN and CDR2 SYDVKM. Between the trimmed V and J ends, which lost 1 base and 6 bases, there was a span of 9 bases. CDR3 nucleotide sequence: TGTGCCAGCAGTTTATTTGCCGGGGATGGCTACACCTTC. Residues: CASSLFAGDGYTF.

This clone was detected a few times. The chain carries TRBV7-9 and TRBJ2-6; unclear D gene. V was trimmed by 0 bases and J by 0 bases, leaving 6 bases between them. CDR1 SEHNR and CDR2 FQNEAQ come from the germline V gene (reference sequence). The CDR3 extends over 16 amino acids. In nucleotides, the CDR3 is TGTGCCAGCAGCTTAGCGATGAGCTCTGGGGCCAACGTCCTGACTTTC. It encodes CASSLAMSSGANVLTF.

This clone was detected once. V is TRBV2 and J is TRBJ1-5, with TRBD1 identical over 7 bases. Germline V gene sequence: CDR1 SNHLY, CDR2 FYNNEI. The CDR3 has 16 amino acids. V shed 2 bases and J 7 bases; nucleotides not matched to a gene: 11. In DNA form, the CDR3 reads TGTGCCAGCAGTGAATTACCCCGACAGGGCCGACAGCCCCAGCATTTT. It is translated as CASSELPRQGRQPQHF.

This clone was seen a few times. This rearrangement joins TRBV30 to TRBJ1-2; 8 nucleotides agree with TRBD1. Germline-derived CDR1 and CDR2 are GTSNPN and SVGIG (reference sequence). This CDR3 is built from 14 residues. V shed 0 bases and J 7 bases; nucleotides not matched to a gene: 7. The CDR3 here is CAWSVTAGGSGYTF. In nucleotides, the CDR3 is TGTGCCTGGAGTGTAACGGCAGGGGGCAGTGGCTACACCTTC.

This clone came up once. The chain uses TRBV6-5 and TRBJ2-1; 10 bases are a match to TRBD1. The V segment lost 4 bases and the J segment 7 bases; nucleotides outside the gene matches: 4. Germline loops: CDR1 MNHEY, CDR2 SVGAGI. This CDR3 contains 14 residues. The CDR3 DNA is TGTGCCAGCAGTTCACCGGGACAGGGGAATGAGCAGTTCTTC. Its translation is CASSSPGQGNEQFF.

This clone was counted once. The CDR3: CASSWGGGSGANVLTF. CDR3 nucleotides: TGTGCCAGCAGTTGGGGCGGAGGGAGTGGGGCCAACGTCCTGACTTTC. The chain joins TRBV7-2 to TRBJ2-6; perhaps TRBD2 as D (6 bases). Germline CDR1 SGHTA, CDR2 FQGNSA. V was pared by 6 bases and J by 3 bases, with 15 bases between. The CDR3 sequence is 16 residues long. Full variable domain (rest looked up from reference TRBV7-2 and TRBJ2-6): GAGVSQSPSNKVTEKGKDVELRCDPISGHTALYWYRQSLGQGLEFLIYFQGNSAPDKSGLPSDRFSAERTGGSVSTLTIQRTQQEDSAVYLCASSWGGGSGANVLTFGAGSRLTVL.

This sequence joins TRBV5-1 and TRBJ2-7, with TRBD2 identical over 10 bases. With V trimmed by 7 bases and J by 0 bases, 1 base remained unmatched. Looked up from germline, CDR1 is SGHRS and CDR2 is YFSETQ. This CDR3 contains 13 residues. The CDR3 DNA follows: TGCGCCAGCCGGACTAGCGGCTCCTACGAGCAGTACTTC. Translation: CASRTSGSYEQYF. Filled out from reference TRBV5-1 and TRBJ2-7, the complete variable domain reads KAGVTQTPRYLIKTRGQQVTLSCSPISGHRSVSWYQQTPGQGLQFLFEYFSETQRNKGNFPGRFSGRQFSNSRSEMNVSTLELGDSALYLCASRTSGSYEQYFGPGTRLTVT.

The chain combines TRBV7-2 with TRBJ1-1; D remains unclear. Trimming stripped 7 bases from V and 1 base from J, with 16 bases between. This CDR3 is 15 amino acids long. The V gene's germline CDR1 is SGHTA and CDR2 FQGNSA. CDR3 bases: TGTGCCAGCACCGAATCGACCCTAGGGAACACTGAAGCTTTCTTT. This translates into CASTESTLGNTEAFF.

The chain couples TRBV6-5 to TRBJ1-1, with TRBD1 matching over 12 bases. The V segment lost 5 bases and the J segment 11 bases; nucleotides outside the gene matches: 9. The CDR3 length is 14 residues. Germline V gene lookup returns CDR1 MNHEY and CDR2 SVGAGI. The CDR3 is CASSEPGTGGSAFF. DNA for the CDR3: TGTGCCAGCAGTGAACCCGGGACAGGGGGCAGCGCTTTCTTT.

The CDR3 loop is CASSPQGVAGDEQFF. The CDR3 region has the DNA TGCGCCAGCAGCCCCCAGGGGGTAGCGGGGGATGAGCAGTTCTTC. The V and J genes are TRBV4-3 and TRBJ2-1; 9 positions agree with TRBD2. Germline CDR1 and CDR2: LGHNA and YSLEER. V was clipped by 4 bases and J by 8 bases; unmatched bases: 9. The CDR3 consists of 15 residues.

The sample holds one count of this clone. The CDR3 nucleotides are TGTGCCAGCAGCTCAAAGGGGAGGAACACAGATACGCAGTATTTT. Translating it yields CASSSKGRNTDTQYF. The rearrangement uses TRBV11-2 and TRBJ2-3; D possibly corresponds to TRBD2 (6 bases). V was clipped by 4 bases and J by 2 bases, with 13 bases between them. Germline CDR1 SGHAT, CDR2 FQNNGV. The CDR3 spans 15 residues.

The genes are TRBV5-6 and TRBJ2-7; 7 nucleotides align to TRBD1. This CDR3 comprises 14 residues. The V segment lost 1 base and the J segment 6 bases; nucleotides outside the gene matches: 7. Germline V gives CDR1 SGHDT, CDR2 YYEEEE. Here the CDR3 reads CASSLFDRVGEQYF. CDR3 in DNA: TGTGCCAGCAGCTTGTTCGACAGGGTAGGCGAGCAGTACTTC.

The rearrangement links TRBV4-1 to TRBJ2-2, with 13 bases matching TRBD2. Germline CDR1 MGHRA, CDR2 YSYEKL. The CDR3 runs to 20 residues. Unmatched junction bases numbered 22, after V lost 6 bases and J lost 9 bases. In DNA form, the CDR3 reads TGCGCCAGCAGTGAAAGGACTAGCGGGAGATTTGGTACCCCGTCCCGGGAGCTGTTTTTT. This codes for CASSERTSGRFGTPSRELFF.

This clone was seen a single time. The J gene is TRBJ2-5, the V gene TRBV7-2, with 7 bases that match TRBD2. Per the germline V gene, CDR1 is SGHTA and CDR2 is FQGNSA. The CDR3 contains 14 residues. V gave up 2 bases and J gave up 4 bases; unmatched junction bases: 4. The CDR3 sequence is CASSLRGGRETQYF. The CDR3 bases are TGTGCCAGCAGCTTACGGGGAGGGAGAGAGACCCAGTACTTC.

The J gene is TRBJ2-3, the V gene TRBV19, with TRBD2 identical over 8 bases. Germline V lookup: CDR1 LNHDA, CDR2 SQIVND (reference sequence). CDR3 length: 15 amino acids. Trimming at V came to 7 bases and at J to 1 base, leaving 7 bases not matched to a gene. The CDR3 sequence: CASTPGGGRTDTQYF. The DNA of the CDR3 is TGTGCCAGTACCCCCGGCGGGGGGCGCACAGATACGCAGTATTTT.

The chain is built from TRBV4-3 and TRBJ2-7; 8 bases are a match to TRBD1. The germline V gene encodes CDR1 LGHNA and CDR2 YSLEER. The CDR3 length is 14 residues. With 1 base clipped from V and 5 bases from J, the junction kept 4 bases outside the gene matches. CDR3 sequence (DNA): TGCGCCAGCAGCCAAGGGACAGGGCAGGACGAGCAGTACTTC. Translation gives CASSQGTGQDEQYF.

The rearrangement joins TRBV28 to TRBJ2-7; D may be TRBD2 (6 bases). Trimming pared 7 bases from V and 2 bases from J, leaving 21 bases between. CDR1 and CDR2 from the germline V gene are MDHEN and SYDVKM. The CDR3 is 16 amino acids. The CDR3 DNA is TGTGCCAGCAACCCCCAAATGGCGGGACGTCCCTACGAGCAGTACTTC. This encodes CASNPQMAGRPYEQYF.

V is TRBV4-1 and J is TRBJ2-7; 7 positions agree with TRBD1. V was clipped by 8 bases and J by 2 bases; unmatched bases: 12. Germline assignment: CDR1 MGHRA and CDR2 YSYEKL. CDR3 size: 15 residues. The DNA for the CDR3 is TGCGCCAGCTCCCGGGCAGGACAGGACGCCTACGAGCAGTACTTC. Translation gives CASSRAGQDAYEQYF.

The chain is built from TRBV11-2 and TRBJ2-1; TRBD2 agrees at 10 bases. The CDR3 contains 17 residues. The V gene end was trimmed by 4 bases and the J gene end by 4 bases; junction bases not matched to a gene: 10. Germline CDR1 is SGHAT and CDR2 is FQNNGV. CDR3 sequence reads: CASSSIGGTSAYNEQFF. The CDR3 region has the DNA TGTGCCAGCAGCTCTATCGGGGGGACTAGCGCTTACAATGAGCAGTTCTTC. Using reference TRBV11-2 and TRBJ2-1 for the parts outside the CDR3, the full variable domain is EAGVAQSPRYKIIEKRQSVAFWCNPISGHATLYWYQQILGQGPKLLIQFQNNGVVDDSQLPKDRFSAERLKGVDSTLKIQPAKLEDSAVYLCASSSIGGTSAYNEQFFGPGTRLTVL.